Shown below are 14 T cell receptor beta chains from a single sample sequenced in a study of Graves' ophthalmopathy and Graves' hyperthyroidism. The sequenced template was RNA, covering the TCR beta CDR3 region. Second-round multiplex PCR came after first-round RT-PCR with HTBI primers. TCRdb re-derived calls from the multiplex PCR reads in MiXCR, one entry per CDR3 protein. Of over a million distinct CDR3 sequences listed, approximately 35% are singletons. Sequences were obtained from peripheral blood or thyroid tissue (not recorded which). Source of these receptors: an adult man with Graves' hyperthyroidism.

The sample holds a few counts of this clonotype. A much larger clone sits a single nucleotide away, making a read error possible. The chain uses TRBV7-2 and TRBJ1-1, with D perhaps matching TRBD1 (5 bases). CDR1 and CDR2 (germline): SGHTA, FQGNSA. CDR3 length: 13 amino acids. The V end lost 5 bases, the J end lost 4 bases, and 11 bases lay between the germline ends. CDR3 sequence: CASSGAGRTEAFF. CDR3 DNA: TGTGCCAGCAGCGGGGCAGGGCGCACTGAAGCTTTCTTT.

V and J are TRBV2 and TRBJ2-7; D gene unclear. V shed 6 bases and J shed 2 bases, with 14 bases lying between them. The germline CDR1 and CDR2 sequences are SNHLY and FYNNEI. The CDR3 runs 14 residues. CDR3 nucleotide sequence: TGTGCCAGCAGCCCGCAAGGTATCCCCTACGAGCAGTACTTC. It is translated as CASSPQGIPYEQYF.

This clonotype was picked up a small number of times. V is TRBV20-1 and J is TRBJ1-1; TRBD1 might be the D (6 bases). V lost 6 bases to trimming and J lost 4 bases, with 15 bases between them. The CDR3 runs to 13 residues. Germline V CDR1 and CDR2: DFQATT, SNEGSKA (reference sequence). CDR3 in DNA: TGCAGTGCGGGTCAGGGGACGAGCACTGAAGCTTTCTTT. Residues: CSAGQGTSTEAFF.

The sample holds many counts of this clonotype. J is TRBJ2-5 and V is TRBV2; D gene uncertain. Germline V gene sequence: CDR1 SNHLY, CDR2 FYNNEI. Trimming shortened V by 4 bases and J by 0 bases, and 9 bases separated the two germline ends. There are 14 residues in the CDR3. CDR3 region: CASSAGRYQETQYF. The DNA for the CDR3 is TGTGCCAGCAGTGCGGGCCGGTACCAAGAGACCCAGTACTTC.

Of note for this clonotype: Just one base apart from a much larger clone, this may be a read error. This chain joins TRBV7-2 and TRBJ2-7, with D perhaps matching TRBD2 (5 bases). Trimming took 6 bases from V and 6 from J, leaving 15 bases between them. This CDR3 comprises 13 residues. Per the germline V gene, CDR1 is SGHTA and CDR2 is FQGNSA. CDR3 coding DNA: TGTGCCAGCAGGTCAGCGGTAACCTGCGAGCAGTACTTC. Residues: CASRSAVTCEQYF.

This clonotype was seen many times. The rearrangement links TRBV19 to TRBJ1-5; D is unresolved. With 7 bases removed from V and 0 bases from J, the gap between germline ends came to 13 bases. Germline CDR1 is LNHDA and CDR2 is SQIVND (reference sequence). This CDR3 region has 15 residues. The CDR3 sequence is CASNERSSSNQPQHF. DNA for the CDR3: TGTGCCAGTAACGAGAGGTCAAGTAGCAATCAGCCCCAGCATTTT. The full variable domain, in which reference TRBV19 and TRBJ1-5 provide the parts outside the CDR3, is DGGITQSPKYLFRKEGQNVTLSCEQNLNHDAMYWYRQDPGQGLRLIYYSQIVNDFQKGDIAEGYSVSREKKESFPLTVTSAQKNPTAFYLCASNERSSSNQPQHFGDGTRLSIL.

Turning to this clonotype: At one of its ends the junction is not consistent with the germline gene, which may arise from a read error. The chain recombines TRBV7-2 with TRBJ2-5; perhaps D is TRBD1 or TRBD2 (5 bases each). The germline V gene encodes CDR1 SGHTA and CDR2 FQGNSA. The CDR3 totals 16 residues. For the CDR3, the DNA is TGCGCCAGCAGCCCGAGGCCCGGGGCAGGTGAAGAGACCCAGTACTTC. It yields the protein CASSPRPGAGEETQYF. Drawing the rest from reference TRBV7-2 and TRBJ2-5, the complete variable domain is GAGVSQSPSNKVTEKGKDVELRCDPISGHTALYWYRQSLGQGLEFLIYFQGNSAPDKSGLPSDRFSAERTGGSVSTLTIQRTQQEDSAVYLCASSPRPGAGEETQYFGPGTRLLVL.

This clonotype turned up a few times. The chain combines TRBV15 with TRBJ2-5; no clear D. CDR3 length: 16 residues. The germline V and J ends were trimmed by 5 bases and 1 base, with 17 bases remaining between them. The germline gives CDR1 LNHNV, CDR2 YYDKDF (reference sequence). The CDR3 region has the DNA TGTGCCACCAGCTCTGTTGTGGGTGGCCTCCAAGAGACCCAGTACTTC. Amino acid sequence: CATSSVVGGLQETQYF.

As for this clonotype: Germline and junction disagree at one end, which may indicate a read error. The chain is built from TRBV7-9 and TRBJ2-5; 11 bases match TRBD2. The length of the CDR3 is 14 residues. In germline, CDR1 is SEHNR, CDR2 FQNEAQ (reference sequence). The CDR3 region has the DNA TGTGCCGGCAGCTTAGCGGGGGGGCAAGAGACCCAGTACTTC. Translation gives CAGSLAGGQETQYF.

Comments on this clonotype: A much more abundant neighbour one base away suggests this may be a read error. The CDR3 DNA reads as TGCAGTGCTAGAGATCGCACCTTAGGACAGGGTAGATTGCCTTTCTTT. Translation gives CSARDRTLGQGRLPFF. The J gene is TRBJ1-1, the V gene TRBV20-1; 8 bases fit TRBD1. Unmatched junction bases numbered 18, after V lost 0 bases and J lost 12 bases. The CDR3 sequence is 16 residues long. Germline values: CDR1 DFQATT, CDR2 SNEGSKA (reference sequence).

The chain uses TRBV20-1 and TRBJ1-6; D is unresolved. CDR1 is DFQATT and CDR2 is SNEGSKA in the germline V gene (reference sequence). V was pared by 0 bases and J by 0 bases, with 6 bases between. This CDR3 is built from 15 residues. The CDR3: CSARDTGSYNSPLHF. The CDR3 DNA is TGCAGTGCTAGAGACACGGGCTCCTATAATTCACCCCTCCACTTT.

The table lists this clonotype with many counts. This rearrangement joins TRBV6-5 to TRBJ1-5; D is unclear. CDR1 MNHEY and CDR2 SVGAGI come from the germline V gene. The CDR3 runs to 13 residues. Trimming left V 5 bases short and J 4 bases short, with 9 bases between. CDR3 protein: CASSRSQNQPQHF. The CDR3 region has the DNA TGTGCCAGCAGTCGGTCCCAGAATCAGCCCCAGCATTTT.

This clonotype was seen ten or more times. The chain uses TRBV20-1 and TRBJ1-5; 7 positions agree with TRBD1. The V segment lost 1 base and the J segment 9 bases; nucleotides outside the gene matches: 12. The CDR3 consists of 15 residues. Looked up from germline, CDR1 is DFQATT and CDR2 is SNEGSKA (reference sequence). The CDR3 DNA follows: TGCAGTGCTAGAGGCAGGGGGATAGGTCTGGGGCCCCAGCATTTT. Residues: CSARGRGIGLGPQHF.

The chain has TRBV4-3 and TRBJ2-5, with 7 bases fitting TRBD2. Germline V gene lookup returns CDR1 LGHNA and CDR2 YSLEER. The CDR3 spans 17 residues. The V segment lost 0 bases and the J segment 5 bases; nucleotides outside the gene matches: 12. The CDR3 region has the DNA TGCGCCAGCAGCCAAGATCGTCGGACTAGTATTTGGGAGACCCAGTACTTC. It is translated as CASSQDRRTSIWETQYF.